This T cell receptor (beta chain) derives from a study of blood T cell repertoires in COVID-19. Study-level information: Sites across the United States, Italy and Spain contributed samples from acute and convalescent COVID-19.

Clones were sequenced by immunoSEQ multiplex PCR, and TCRdb holds only the in-frame ones, with some missing. The sample records tens of thousands of clones, 75% to 90% being singletons. The germline V gene encodes CDR1 GTSNPN and CDR2 SVGIG (reference sequence). Trimming took 8 bases from V and 4 from J; bases not matched to a gene: 3. The CDR3 length is 11 residues. This TCR was recovered from a man in his thirties or forties with acute or convalescent COVID-19. The sequencing sample was made of peripheral blood. This rearrangement joins TRBV30 to TRBJ1-1, with TRBD1 identical over 8 bases. The CDR3 DNA reads TGTGCCGGGACAGGAGGCACTGAAGCTTTCTTT. It yields the protein CAGTGGTEAFF.